A selection of T cell receptor beta chains follows, all from one sample in a study of T cell changes during pregnancy in multiple sclerosis. Produced via immunoSEQ multiplex PCR; TCRdb's table is partial and in-frame only. The table lists roughly 40,000 clones, roughly 90% of them singletons. Specimen: CD8+ T cells from peripheral blood mononuclear cells, collected before pregnancy. These receptors all come from a female donor with multiple sclerosis, enrolled in a pregnancy study. Each CDR3 is given without its conserved first and last residue. Fields, in order: V gene, J gene, CDR3 protein.

TRBV5-1	TRBJ2-7	ASKLAGTYEQY
TRBV5-1	TRBJ2-7	ASSFLGPNEQY
TRBV19	TRBJ2-7	ASSHENSYEQY
TRBV6-1	TRBJ2-4	ASQLRRGKNIQY
TRBV6-1	TRBJ1-1	ASRGGGARTEAF
TRBV25-1	TRBJ2-2	ASSNAGLGAGELF
TRBV7-9	TRBJ2-2	ASSSLTSGLGELF
TRBV13	TRBJ1-1	ASSPRDRGSTEAF
TRBV2	TRBJ2-7	ASQPFQGLYEQY
TRBV5-4	TRBJ2-3	ASSYPGLPQGTDTQY
TRBV19	TRBJ1-3	ASSPGTASGNTIY
TRBV5-1	TRBJ2-4	ASSLLGGTKNIQY
TRBV6-1	TRBJ2-1	ASSDRELVPNEQF
TRBV6-5	TRBJ1-4	ASSHRDRSNEKLF
TRBV28	TRBJ1-1	ASSFSPWGGTEAF
TRBV11-3	TRBJ1-1	ASSPHRGTEAF
TRBV29-1	TRBJ1-3	SVVTFGGRNTIY
TRBV19	TRBJ2-1	ASSTTSGRIDEQF
TRBV19	TRBJ1-2	ASSTSWSINYGYT
TRBV13	TRBJ2-2	ASVQGANTGELF
TRBV29-1	TRBJ1-4	SVRTGVGEKLF